This passage covers 5 T cell receptor beta chains from one sample sequenced in a study of PD-1 blockade in classical Hodgkin lymphoma. Time point denoted: newly diagnosed, previously untreated cHL patient sample. Starting with thawed PBMCs, CD4+ T cells were purified by magnetic negative selection. Sequenced by immunoSEQ multiplex PCR; TCRdb stores in-frame clones only, minus some. This sample yields nearly 25,000 clones, of which 75% to 95% are seen a single time; about 0.55% belongs to the top ten. Source material: CD4+ T cells from blood. The receptor set was obtained from a human donor with classical Hodgkin lymphoma.

The V and J genes are TRBV10-1 and TRBJ2-2, with TRBD2 as a possible D gene (5 bases). CDR1 is WNHNN, CDR2 SYGVQD, per germline (reference sequence). This CDR3 spans 15 amino acids. V lost 3 bases and J 0 bases, leaving 8 bases between the germline ends. The CDR3 here is CASSDGLANTGELFF. Written as DNA, the CDR3 is TGCGCCAGCAGTGACGGACTGGCGAACACCGGGGAGCTGTTTTTT.

This clone is a singleton in its sample. This chain uses TRBV5-4 with TRBJ2-2; D gene unclear. V was shortened by 0 bases and J by 6 bases, with 9 bases between the two germline ends. CDR3 length: 14 amino acids. Germline V CDR1 and CDR2: SGHNT, YYREEE (reference sequence). CDR3 loop: CASSLDPDPGELFF. The CDR3 coding sequence is TGTGCCAGCAGCTTGGACCCTGACCCCGGGGAGCTGTTTTTT.

The chain has TRBV5-6 and TRBJ2-3; D unresolved. Between the trimmed V and J ends, which lost 2 bases and 2 bases, there was a span of 6 bases. This CDR3 contains 13 residues. The germline CDR1 and CDR2 sequences are SGHDT and YYEEEE. The CDR3 DNA sequence: TGTGCCAGCAGCTTTGGGTACACAGATACGCAGTATTTT. Its translation is CASSFGYTDTQYF.

The chain couples TRBV5-1 to TRBJ2-3; D is unresolved. The CDR3 is 14 amino acids. V was shortened by 3 bases and J by 4 bases, with 12 bases between the two germline ends. Germline CDR1 is SGHRS and CDR2 is YFSETQ. The CDR3 spells CASSWAGPSDTQYF. CDR3 coding DNA: TGCGCCAGCAGCTGGGCTGGGCCCTCAGATACGCAGTATTTT.

The V and J genes are TRBV19 and TRBJ2-7, with 9 bases lining up with TRBD1. With 5 bases clipped from V and 3 bases from J, the junction kept 5 bases outside the gene matches. In germline, CDR1 is LNHDA, CDR2 SQIVND (reference sequence). This CDR3 has 14 residues. CDR3 region: CASSAQGQGYEQYF. Written as DNA, the CDR3 is TGTGCCAGTAGTGCTCAGGGACAGGGCTACGAGCAGTACTTC. Supplemented by reference TRBV19 and TRBJ2-7, the full variable domain reads DGGITQSPKYLFRKEGQNVTLSCEQNLNHDAMYWYRQDPGQGLRLIYYSQIVNDFQKGDIAEGYSVSREKKESFPLTVTSAQKNPTAFYLCASSAQGQGYEQYFGPGTRLTVT.